These 28 T cell receptor beta chains originate from one sample sequenced in a study of blood T cells in healthy people across ages. Alongside a J-beta primer mix, a sample-barcoded 5' primer served in a second PCR lasting roughly 6 to 11 cycles. TCRdb analysed the 5' RACE reads with MiXCR anew, one entry per CDR3 protein. Here the sample spans 870,000 or so distinct CDR3 sequences, 29% being singletons. The sequencing input was blood. The source of these receptors is a woman of 80 years or more in good health.

The table lists this clonotype with a few counts. J is TRBJ1-2 and V is TRBV6-5; D is unresolved. CDR1 MNHEY and CDR2 SVGAGI come from the germline V gene. Trimming cost V 0 bases and J 4 bases, with 12 bases left between them. CDR3 size: 15 residues. CDR3 region: CASSYSGRDLYGYTF. For the CDR3, the DNA is TGTGCCAGCAGTTACTCGGGTAGAGACCTCTATGGCTACACCTTC.

In this sample, this clonotype turned up many times. The CDR3 loop is CASSEGTAVGYTF. DNA for the CDR3: TGTGCCAGCAGCGAAGGGACGGCCGTGGGCTACACCTTC. The chain uses TRBV7-9 and TRBJ1-2; a weak D match, TRBD1 (5 bases). Germline V gene data show CDR1 as SEHNR and CDR2 as FQNEAQ (reference sequence). The CDR3 covers 13 residues. V lost 5 bases to trimming and J lost 8 bases, with 15 bases between them.

This clonotype was seen many times. This chain joins TRBV20-1 and TRBJ2-1; the D gene is possibly TRBD1 (6 bases). The germline CDR1 and CDR2 sequences are DFQATT and SNEGSKA (reference sequence). The V gene lost 1 base and the J gene lost 0 bases, with 16 bases spanning the gap. The CDR3 has 17 residues. CDR3 nucleotide sequence: TGCAGTGCTAGAGTAGAGGGACACCCTAGCTCCTACAATGAGCAGTTCTTC. The encoded protein is CSARVEGHPSSYNEQFF.

Ten or more counts support this clonotype. The chain carries TRBV11-2 and TRBJ1-4; weak D call: TRBD1 (6 bases). Deletions cut 0 bases from V and 5 bases from J, with 10 bases between. Looked up from germline, CDR1 is SGHAT and CDR2 is FQNNGV. The CDR3 has 15 residues. CDR3 bases: TGTGCCAGCAGCTTAGACCAGGGGTTGAATGAAAAACTGTTTTTT. This gives the protein CASSLDQGLNEKLFF.

Note on this clonotype: Relative to the germline gene, one junction end is altered; a read error may explain this. The chain has TRBV12-3 or TRBV12-4 and TRBJ2-3; TRBD1 matches 9 bases. The CDR3 contains 15 residues. The CDR3 DNA is TGTGCCAGCAGACCCACGGGACAGGGAGCAGATACGCAATATTTT. Translated: CASRPTGQGADTQYF.

The rearrangement joins TRBV5-1 to TRBJ2-5; D not certain. The J call may not be correct, given that the DNA end is closer to TRBJ2-7. Germline V gene sequence: CDR1 SGHRS, CDR2 YFSETQ. CDR3 size: 13 residues. This chain's CDR3 is CASSLTYYYEQYF. CDR3 DNA: TGCGCCAGCAGCTTGACGTACTACTACGAGCAGTACTTC.

The rearrangement links TRBV5-5 to TRBJ2-1; 9 bases fit TRBD1. Germline V gene sequence: CDR1 SGHKS, CDR2 YYEKEE (reference sequence). The V and J ends lost 4 bases and 7 bases, in that order; junction bases with no gene match: 6. The CDR3 loop spans 14 amino acids. The CDR3 DNA reads TGTGCCAGCAGCCCTTTCGGACAGGGGAATGAGCAGTTCTTC. Protein product: CASSPFGQGNEQFF.

There are many counts of this clonotype. This rearrangement joins TRBV6-1 to TRBJ2-5, with 8 bases lining up with TRBD1. The CDR3 totals 14 residues. Germline V gene lookup returns CDR1 MNHNS and CDR2 SASEGT. V dropped 0 bases and J dropped 10; count of bases not matched to a gene: 7. CDR3 residues: CASSEAVTGGIQYF. CDR3 nucleotides: TGTGCCAGCAGTGAAGCGGTAACAGGGGGTATCCAGTACTTC.

This clonotype was observed at least ten times. This may be a read error, as it is one base from a much larger clone. V and J are TRBV4-2 and TRBJ2-1; TRBD2 aligns across 7 bases. The closer fit of TRBJ2-7 to the DNA end suggests the J call may be wrong. CDR1 is LGHNA, CDR2 YNFKEQ, per germline. The length of the CDR3 is 17 residues. The CDR3 DNA reads TGTGCCAGCAGCCAAGATCTGTTCGGGGGGACCTACAATGAGCAGTACTTC. It specifies CASSQDLFGGTYNEQYF.

Points on this clonotype: This may come from a read error, since a much larger clone is one base off. The chain links TRBV18 to TRBJ2-3; 7 nucleotides match TRBD1. In germline, CDR1 is KGHSH, CDR2 LQKENI. CDR3 length: 14 residues. CDR3 coding DNA: TGTGCCAGCTCCAAGGGACAGCCTCCAGATACGCAGTGTTTT. It translates to CASSKGQPPDTQCF.

With regard to this clonotype: A much larger clone is a single base away; this may be a read error. The chain recombines TRBV7-9 with TRBJ1-5; a possible D gene is TRBD1 (6 bases). V was pared by 5 bases and J by 0 bases, with 14 bases between. The CDR3 is 16 amino acids. Germline CDR1 is SEHNR and CDR2 is FQNEAQ (reference sequence). CDR3 nucleotide sequence: TGTGCCAGCAGCCAAGGACAGAGCTATAGCAATCAGCCCCAGCATTTT. This gives the protein CASSQGQSYSNQPQHF.

The chain combines TRBV20-1 with TRBJ2-2; the D is unclear. The germline CDR1 and CDR2 sequences are DFQATT and SNEGSKA (reference sequence). The ends were cut back, 5 bases at V and 0 bases at J, with 7 bases in the middle. The CDR3 contains 13 residues. CDR3: CSAPKTNTGELFF. The CDR3 region has the DNA TGCAGTGCTCCGAAGACGAACACCGGGGAGCTGTTTTTT.

This clonotype was seen ten or more times. The chain recombines TRBV25-1 with TRBJ2-5; 10 bases are shared with TRBD2. Germline CDR1 and CDR2: MGHDK and SYGVNS. V trimming: 1 base; J trimming: 1 base; junction bases outside the gene matches: 0. CDR3 length equals 15 residues. The CDR3: CASSELAGGQETQYF. The CDR3 nucleotides are TGTGCCAGCAGTGAATTAGCGGGGGGCCAAGAGACCCAGTACTTC.

In its sample, this clonotype was seen many times. The chain couples TRBV6-1 to TRBJ1-2; a possible D gene is TRBD1 (5 bases). Trimming took off 3 bases at V and 0 bases at J, with 11 bases between the two ends. Germline lookup yields CDR1 MNHNS and CDR2 SASEGT. CDR3 length equals 15 residues. DNA of the CDR3: TGTGCCAGCAGTGATTCGGGACTCTCTAACTATGGCTACACCTTC. Translating it yields CASSDSGLSNYGYTF.

This clonotype was seen only a few times. One junction end disagrees with the germline gene, perhaps due to a read error. V and J are TRBV11-2 and TRBJ2-5; TRBD1 is a possible D gene (5 bases). The CDR3 is made up of 16 amino acids. Germline-derived CDR1 and CDR2 are SGHAT and FQNNGV. CDR3 coding DNA: TGTGCCGGCAGCTTAGGTACAGGTCTACCTCAAGAGACCCAGTACTTC. This translates into CAGSLGTGLPQETQYF.

This clonotype was found many times. This chain uses TRBV3-1 with TRBJ2-1; D may be TRBD2 (6 bases). The germline CDR1 and CDR2 sequences are LGHDT and YNNKEL (reference sequence). This CDR3 is built from 15 residues. The ends were cut back, 4 bases at V and 5 bases at J, with 15 bases in the middle. The CDR3 DNA is TGTGCCAGCAGCCCTTTGGGCGGGGTCCACAATGAGCAGTTCTTC. Translating gives CASSPLGGVHNEQFF.

V gene TRBV7-2 combines with J gene TRBJ1-2; tentatively, D is TRBD1 (6 bases). The CDR3 consists of 14 residues. CDR1 is SGHTA and CDR2 is FQGNSA in the germline V gene. The germline V and J ends were trimmed by 2 bases and 7 bases, with 14 bases remaining between them. This CDR3 is CASSLIGGLGGYTF. DNA for the CDR3: TGTGCCAGCAGCTTAATAGGGGGACTCGGTGGCTACACCTTC.

CDR3 bases: TGTGCCAGCACTGGGGGGACCCAGTACTTC. The encoded protein is CASTGGTQYF. The rearrangement uses TRBV6-1 and TRBJ2-4, with D perhaps given as TRBD1 or TRBD2 (5 bases each). The J call may be incorrect, as the DNA end agrees better with TRBJ2-5. Germline V lookup: CDR1 MNHNS, CDR2 SASEGT. The CDR3 is 10 amino acids.

This clonotype was observed a handful of times. The DNA of the CDR3 is TGTGCCAGCTCACCATCGACGGGGTGGCAGCAGTACTTC. This codes for CASSPSTGWQQYF. This rearrangement joins TRBV18 to TRBJ2-5; the D gene is possibly TRBD2 (5 bases). The CDR3 runs to 13 residues. Germline-derived CDR1 and CDR2 are KGHSH and LQKENI. V lost 2 bases and J 11 bases, leaving 15 bases between the germline ends.

This clonotype appeared many times. V and J are TRBV29-1 and TRBJ2-1; 15 bases line up with TRBD2. Trimming took 3 bases from V and 0 from J; bases not matched to a gene: 6. This CDR3 has 18 amino acids. Germline CDR1 and CDR2: SQVTM and ANQGSEA. The DNA of the CDR3 is TGCAGCGTTGAGGGGACTAGCGGGGGGAGGGGCTCCTACAATGAGCAGTTCTTC. Encoded protein: CSVEGTSGGRGSYNEQFF.

Points on this clonotype: A clone one base away is much larger, so this may be a read error. This rearrangement joins TRBV18 to TRBJ2-1; 9 nucleotides agree with TRBD1. V lost 6 bases and J lost 13; bases outside the gene matches: 16. The CDR3 runs 15 residues. Looked up from germline, CDR1 is KGHSH and CDR2 is LQKENI. CDR3 amino acids: CASSRQDRGGETQFF. The DNA of the CDR3 is TGTGCCAGCTCGCGCCAGGACAGGGGCGGAGAGACCCAGTTCTTC.

The chain links TRBV6-5 to TRBJ2-3, with 9 bases lining up with TRBD1. Germline CDR1 and CDR2: MNHEY and SVGAGI. The CDR3 totals 16 residues. Losses at the gene ends were 0 bases for V and 4 bases for J; bases not matched to a gene: 5. DNA for the CDR3: TGTGCCAGCAGTTACTCGATTGGGACAGGGCCAGATACGCAGTATTTT. It yields the protein CASSYSIGTGPDTQYF.

This clonotype was detected many times. This rearrangement joins TRBV6-2 or TRBV6-3 to TRBJ2-4; no reliable D call. CDR1 is MNHEY, CDR2 SVGEGT, per germline. The CDR3 sequence is 14 residues long. V was shortened by 7 bases and J by 7 bases, with 17 bases between the two germline ends. The CDR3: CASTSTGRKNIQYF. As DNA, the CDR3 is TGTGCCAGCACCTCGACCGGGCGAAAGAACATTCAGTACTTC.

The rearrangement joins TRBV29-1 to TRBJ2-5; tentative D call: TRBD2 (5 bases). CDR3 size: 12 residues. Germline-derived CDR1 and CDR2 are SQVTM and ANQGSEA. The germline V and J ends were trimmed by 4 bases and 8 bases, with 14 bases remaining between them. The CDR3 DNA reads as TGCAGCGTTGGGGGAGCGCGCAACACCCAGTACTTC. This codes for CSVGGARNTQYF. The full variable domain, in which reference TRBV29-1 and TRBJ2-5 provide the parts outside the CDR3, is SAVISQKPSRDICQRGTSLTIQCQVDSQVTMMFWYRQQPGQSLTLIATANQGSEATYESGFVIDKFPISRPNLTFSTLTVSNMSPEDSSIYLCSVGGARNTQYFGPGTRLLVL.

This clonotype was detected ten times or more. The rearrangement joins TRBV5-6 to TRBJ1-6; the D gene is possibly TRBD1 (6 bases). V lost 0 bases to trimming and J lost 4 bases, with 14 bases between them. This CDR3 has 17 residues. Germline CDR1 SGHDT, CDR2 YYEEEE. The CDR3 is CASSLGGALLYNSPLHF. In DNA, the CDR3 is TGTGCCAGCAGCTTGGGGGGGGCACTGCTTTATAATTCACCCCTCCACTTT.

This clonotype was recorded a few times. The chain combines TRBV12-3 or TRBV12-4 with TRBJ1-1; possible D gene TRBD1, 6 bases. Trimming left V 8 bases short and J 5 bases short, with 18 bases between. This CDR3 is built from 14 residues. This chain's CDR3 is CASLPGAGGTEAFF. The CDR3 region has the DNA TGTGCCAGCCTACCGGGGGCGGGAGGGACTGAAGCTTTCTTT.

There are a few counts of this clonotype. Mismatch with germline at one junction end may stem from a read error. The chain combines TRBV6-2 or TRBV6-3 with TRBJ2-6, with D possibly being TRBD1 (5 bases). Per the germline V gene, CDR1 is MNHEY and CDR2 is SVGEGT. The CDR3 runs to 13 residues. The CDR3 DNA follows: TGTGCCAGCAGTCGTTCTGGGGCCAACGCCCTGACTTTC. This gives the protein CASSRSGANALTF.

This clonotype appeared many times. The chain couples TRBV29-1 to TRBJ1-2; D is uncertain. Germline V lookup: CDR1 SQVTM, CDR2 ANQGSEA. The CDR3 runs to 12 residues. Trimming took 6 bases from V and 5 from J, leaving 13 bases between them. CDR3 sequence reads: CSVDRVGYGYTF. The CDR3 DNA follows: TGCAGCGTGGATCGGGTGGGATATGGCTACACCTTC.